A selection of T cell receptor beta chains follows, all from one sample in a study of post-analysis software for immune sequencing data. TCRdb used MiXCR to reprocess the PCR reads, holding one entry per CDR3 protein. This table holds hundreds of thousands of distinct CDR3 sequences, 44% found once. Material for sequencing was blood. These receptors all come from a girl aged 5-17 years with multiple sclerosis. The CDR3 runs from the conserved cysteine through the conserved F or W. D genes are given only for firm matches. Not every row has a clone size; where given, it reads once, few, many or a size class.

D	V	size	J	CDR3	DNA
NA	TRBV20-1	NA	TRBJ2-5	CSADGQSQETQYF	TGCAGTGCCGACGGGCAGTCCCAAGAGACCCAGTACTTC
NA	TRBV29-1	NA	TRBJ1-4	CSVAGNINEKLFF	TGCAGCGTTGCGGGAAATATAAATGAAAAACTGTTTTTT
TRBD2	TRBV29-1	NA	TRBJ2-1	CSASGGRNEQFF	TGCAGCGCTAGCGGGGGGAGGAATGAGCAGTTCTTC
TRBD1	TRBV10-3	few	TRBJ1-2	CAIGQGQGAYGYTF	TGTGCCATCGGCCAAGGACAGGGGGCCTATGGCTACACCTTC
TRBD1	TRBV20-1	NA	TRBJ1-2	CSARMRDRAAVGYGYTF	TGCAGTGCCAGAATGCGGGACAGGGCCGCCGTCGGCTATGGCTACACCTTC
TRBD1	TRBV10-3	NA	TRBJ2-1	CAISAKGASEQFF	TGTGCCATCAGTGCCAAGGGGGCAAGTGAGCAGTTCTTC
TRBD2	TRBV10-3	NA	TRBJ2-5	CAISESSGRSRETQYF	TGTGCCATCAGTGAGAGTAGCGGGAGGTCTCGAGAGACCCAGTACTTC
NA	TRBV20-1	few	TRBJ2-1	CSARWGANEQFF	TGCAGTGCTAGGTGGGGGGCCAATGAGCAGTTCTTC
NA	TRBV7-8	NA	TRBJ2-3	CASSPDWDTDTQYF	TGTGCCAGCAGCCCGGACTGGGACACAGATACGCAGTATTTT
NA	TRBV7-9	NA	TRBJ1-3	CSIGEPGNTIYF	TGTTCCATCGGAGAACCGGGAAACACCATATATTTT
TRBD2	TRBV27	NA	TRBJ2-7	CASSLRTSYEQYF	TGTGCCAGCAGTTTAAGGACTAGCTACGAGCAGTACTTC
NA	TRBV3-1	few	TRBJ2-5	CASSQGLKAQYF	TGTGCCAGCAGCCAAGGTCTGAAGGCCCAGTACTTC
TRBD1	TRBV2	NA	TRBJ1-5	CASRRDRGSNQPQHF	TGTGCCAGCAGGCGAGACAGGGGGAGCAATCAGCCCCAGCATTTT
NA	TRBV7-9	NA	TRBJ2-7	CASSFDFGASYYEQYF	TGTGCCAGCAGCTTCGATTTTGGGGCATCATATTACGAGCAGTACTTC
NA	TRBV7-9	NA	TRBJ1-2	CASSLASGQDYGYTF	TGTGCCAGCAGCTTAGCTTCGGGGCAGGACTATGGCTACACCTTC
NA	TRBV5-6	NA	TRBJ2-5	CASSWAQETQYF	TGTGCCAGCAGCTGGGCACAAGAGACCCAGTACTTC
TRBD1	TRBV2	few	TRBJ2-3	CASSGQGLTDTQYF	TGTGCCAGCAGTGGACAGGGATTAACAGATACGCAGTATTTT